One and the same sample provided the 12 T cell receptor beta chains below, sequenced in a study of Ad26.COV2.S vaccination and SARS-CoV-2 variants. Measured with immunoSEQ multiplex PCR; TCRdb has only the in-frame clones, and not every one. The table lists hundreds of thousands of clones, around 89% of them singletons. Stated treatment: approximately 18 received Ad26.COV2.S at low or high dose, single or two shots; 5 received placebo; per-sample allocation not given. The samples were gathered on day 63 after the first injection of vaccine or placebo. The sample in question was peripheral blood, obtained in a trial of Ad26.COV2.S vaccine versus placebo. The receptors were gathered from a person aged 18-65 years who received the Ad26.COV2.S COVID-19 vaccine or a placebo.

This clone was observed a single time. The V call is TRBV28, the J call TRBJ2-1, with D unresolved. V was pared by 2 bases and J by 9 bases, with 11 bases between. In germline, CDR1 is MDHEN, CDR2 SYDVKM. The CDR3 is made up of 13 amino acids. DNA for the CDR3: TGTGCCAGCAGTTTACCCCAGAGGAGTGAGCAGTTCTTC. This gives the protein CASSLPQRSEQFF. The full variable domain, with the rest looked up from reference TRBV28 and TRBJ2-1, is DVKVTQSSRYLVKRTGEKVFLECVQDMDHENMFWYRQDPGLGLRLIYFSYDVKMKEKGDIPEGYSVSREKKERFSLILESASTNQTSMYLCASSLPQRSEQFFGPGTRLTVL.

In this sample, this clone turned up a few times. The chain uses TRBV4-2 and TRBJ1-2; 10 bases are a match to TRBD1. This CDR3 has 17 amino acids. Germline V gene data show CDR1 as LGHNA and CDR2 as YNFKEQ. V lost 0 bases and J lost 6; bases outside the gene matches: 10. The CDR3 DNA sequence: TGTGCCAGCAGCCAAGATCAGGGACAGGGGAGATATGATGGCTACACCTTC. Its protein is CASSQDQGQGRYDGYTF.

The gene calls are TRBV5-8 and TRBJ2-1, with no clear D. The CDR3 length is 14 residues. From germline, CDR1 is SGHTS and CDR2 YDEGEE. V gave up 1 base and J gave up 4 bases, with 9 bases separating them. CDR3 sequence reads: CASSLIQYYNEQFF. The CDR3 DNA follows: TGTGCCAGCAGCTTGATACAGTATTACAATGAGCAGTTCTTC. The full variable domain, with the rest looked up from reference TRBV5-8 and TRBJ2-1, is EAGVTQSPTHLIKTRGQQATLRCSPISGHTSVYWYQQALGLGLQFLLWYDEGEERNRGNFPPRFSGRQFPNYSSELNVNALELEDSALYLCASSLIQYYNEQFFGPGTRLTVL.

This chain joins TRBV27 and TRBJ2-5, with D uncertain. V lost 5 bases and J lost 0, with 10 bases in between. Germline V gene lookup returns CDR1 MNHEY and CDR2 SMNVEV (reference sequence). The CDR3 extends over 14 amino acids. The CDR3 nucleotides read TGTGCCAGCAGTCCAAATTATGACCAAGAGACCCAGTACTTC. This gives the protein CASSPNYDQETQYF.

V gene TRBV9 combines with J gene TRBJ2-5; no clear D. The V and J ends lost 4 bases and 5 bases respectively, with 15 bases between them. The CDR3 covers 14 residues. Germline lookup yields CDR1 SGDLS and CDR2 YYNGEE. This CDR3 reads CASSSPHGDETQYF. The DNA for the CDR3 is TGTGCCAGCAGCTCCCCCCATGGTGACGAGACCCAGTACTTC.

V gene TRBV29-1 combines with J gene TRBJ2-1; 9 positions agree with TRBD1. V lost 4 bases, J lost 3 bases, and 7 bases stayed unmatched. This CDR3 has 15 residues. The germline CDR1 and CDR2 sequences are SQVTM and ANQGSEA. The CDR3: CSVVPMGQGYNEQFF. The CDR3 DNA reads TGCAGCGTTGTGCCCATGGGACAGGGCTACAATGAGCAGTTCTTC.

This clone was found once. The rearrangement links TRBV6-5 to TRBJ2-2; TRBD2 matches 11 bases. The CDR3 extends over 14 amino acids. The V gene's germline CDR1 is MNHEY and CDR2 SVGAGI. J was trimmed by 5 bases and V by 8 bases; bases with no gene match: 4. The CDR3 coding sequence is TGTGCCAGCGAGACTAGCGGGAATACCGGGGAGCTGTTTTTT. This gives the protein CASETSGNTGELFF.

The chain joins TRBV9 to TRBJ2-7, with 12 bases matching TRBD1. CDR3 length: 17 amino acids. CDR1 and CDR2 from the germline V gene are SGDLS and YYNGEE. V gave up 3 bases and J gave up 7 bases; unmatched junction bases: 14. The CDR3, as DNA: TGTGCCAGCAGCGCGGGGGGCCTCCGGGACAGGGGGCATGAGCAGTACTTC. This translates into CASSAGGLRDRGHEQYF. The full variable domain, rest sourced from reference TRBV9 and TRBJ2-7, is DSGVTQTPKHLITATGQRVTLRCSPRSGDLSVYWYQQSLDQGLQFLIQYYNGEERAKGNILERFSAQQFPDLHSELNLSSLELGDSALYFCASSAGGLRDRGHEQYFGPGTRLTVT.

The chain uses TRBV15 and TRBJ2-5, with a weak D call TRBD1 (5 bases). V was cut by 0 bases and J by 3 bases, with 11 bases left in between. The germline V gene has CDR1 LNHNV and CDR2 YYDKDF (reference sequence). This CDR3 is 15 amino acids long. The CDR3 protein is CATSRETWGKETQYF. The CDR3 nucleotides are TGTGCCACCAGCAGAGAGACATGGGGCAAAGAGACCCAGTACTTC.

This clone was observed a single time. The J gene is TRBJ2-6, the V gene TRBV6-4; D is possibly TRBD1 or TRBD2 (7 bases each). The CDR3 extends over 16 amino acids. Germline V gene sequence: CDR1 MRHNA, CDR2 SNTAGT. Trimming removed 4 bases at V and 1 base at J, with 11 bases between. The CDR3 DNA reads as TGTGCCAGCAGTGCAGGGGGGGCATCTGGGGCCAACGTCCTGACTTTC. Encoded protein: CASSAGGASGANVLTF.

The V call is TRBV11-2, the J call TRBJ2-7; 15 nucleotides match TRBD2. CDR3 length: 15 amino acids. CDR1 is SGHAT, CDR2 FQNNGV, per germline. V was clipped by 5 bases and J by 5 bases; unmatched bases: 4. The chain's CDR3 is CASSPGLAGGNEQYF. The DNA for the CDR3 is TGTGCCAGCAGCCCAGGACTAGCGGGAGGGAACGAGCAGTACTTC.

The CDR3 loop is CASSQGGYSTEAFF. The CDR3 nucleotides read TGTGCCAGCAGCCAAGGCGGGTACAGCACTGAAGCTTTCTTT. The V gene is TRBV14, the J gene TRBJ1-1; D is unresolved. CDR1 SGHDN and CDR2 FVKESK come from the germline V gene. This CDR3 spans 14 amino acids. Deletions cut 1 base from V and 4 bases from J, with 10 bases between.